This T cell receptor beta chain was found in a study of CD8 T cells in ankylosing spondylitis. Notes on the study in general: Reported data indicate significant enrichment of disease-linked clones within matched ankylosing spondylitis synovial fluid. Typical of ankylosing spondylitis blood, it appeared, was a TCR beta motif of roughly eight highly homologous variants.

The junction had 2 bases not matched to a gene; V was cut back by 3 bases and J by 4 bases. From germline, CDR1 is SGHVS and CDR2 FNYEAQ. This CDR3 has 14 residues. This clonotype turned up a few times. Antigen unknown. TCR beta libraries were made by quantitative 5'-RACE with molecular barcodes. TCRdb recomputed calls from the 5' RACE reads with MiXCR, one row per CDR3 protein. Among over 700,000 distinct CDR3 sequences, around a fifth were seen once, and the ten largest hold about 19%. This TCR came from a male donor with ankylosing spondylitis. The chain has TRBV7-6 and TRBJ2-1; 8 bases fit TRBD2. The specimen was blood, either unsorted or a sorted T cell fraction (not recorded which). The CDR3 spells CASSLGLEYNEQFF. The CDR3 nucleotides are TGTGCCAGCAGCTTGGGACTAGAGTACAATGAGCAGTTCTTC.